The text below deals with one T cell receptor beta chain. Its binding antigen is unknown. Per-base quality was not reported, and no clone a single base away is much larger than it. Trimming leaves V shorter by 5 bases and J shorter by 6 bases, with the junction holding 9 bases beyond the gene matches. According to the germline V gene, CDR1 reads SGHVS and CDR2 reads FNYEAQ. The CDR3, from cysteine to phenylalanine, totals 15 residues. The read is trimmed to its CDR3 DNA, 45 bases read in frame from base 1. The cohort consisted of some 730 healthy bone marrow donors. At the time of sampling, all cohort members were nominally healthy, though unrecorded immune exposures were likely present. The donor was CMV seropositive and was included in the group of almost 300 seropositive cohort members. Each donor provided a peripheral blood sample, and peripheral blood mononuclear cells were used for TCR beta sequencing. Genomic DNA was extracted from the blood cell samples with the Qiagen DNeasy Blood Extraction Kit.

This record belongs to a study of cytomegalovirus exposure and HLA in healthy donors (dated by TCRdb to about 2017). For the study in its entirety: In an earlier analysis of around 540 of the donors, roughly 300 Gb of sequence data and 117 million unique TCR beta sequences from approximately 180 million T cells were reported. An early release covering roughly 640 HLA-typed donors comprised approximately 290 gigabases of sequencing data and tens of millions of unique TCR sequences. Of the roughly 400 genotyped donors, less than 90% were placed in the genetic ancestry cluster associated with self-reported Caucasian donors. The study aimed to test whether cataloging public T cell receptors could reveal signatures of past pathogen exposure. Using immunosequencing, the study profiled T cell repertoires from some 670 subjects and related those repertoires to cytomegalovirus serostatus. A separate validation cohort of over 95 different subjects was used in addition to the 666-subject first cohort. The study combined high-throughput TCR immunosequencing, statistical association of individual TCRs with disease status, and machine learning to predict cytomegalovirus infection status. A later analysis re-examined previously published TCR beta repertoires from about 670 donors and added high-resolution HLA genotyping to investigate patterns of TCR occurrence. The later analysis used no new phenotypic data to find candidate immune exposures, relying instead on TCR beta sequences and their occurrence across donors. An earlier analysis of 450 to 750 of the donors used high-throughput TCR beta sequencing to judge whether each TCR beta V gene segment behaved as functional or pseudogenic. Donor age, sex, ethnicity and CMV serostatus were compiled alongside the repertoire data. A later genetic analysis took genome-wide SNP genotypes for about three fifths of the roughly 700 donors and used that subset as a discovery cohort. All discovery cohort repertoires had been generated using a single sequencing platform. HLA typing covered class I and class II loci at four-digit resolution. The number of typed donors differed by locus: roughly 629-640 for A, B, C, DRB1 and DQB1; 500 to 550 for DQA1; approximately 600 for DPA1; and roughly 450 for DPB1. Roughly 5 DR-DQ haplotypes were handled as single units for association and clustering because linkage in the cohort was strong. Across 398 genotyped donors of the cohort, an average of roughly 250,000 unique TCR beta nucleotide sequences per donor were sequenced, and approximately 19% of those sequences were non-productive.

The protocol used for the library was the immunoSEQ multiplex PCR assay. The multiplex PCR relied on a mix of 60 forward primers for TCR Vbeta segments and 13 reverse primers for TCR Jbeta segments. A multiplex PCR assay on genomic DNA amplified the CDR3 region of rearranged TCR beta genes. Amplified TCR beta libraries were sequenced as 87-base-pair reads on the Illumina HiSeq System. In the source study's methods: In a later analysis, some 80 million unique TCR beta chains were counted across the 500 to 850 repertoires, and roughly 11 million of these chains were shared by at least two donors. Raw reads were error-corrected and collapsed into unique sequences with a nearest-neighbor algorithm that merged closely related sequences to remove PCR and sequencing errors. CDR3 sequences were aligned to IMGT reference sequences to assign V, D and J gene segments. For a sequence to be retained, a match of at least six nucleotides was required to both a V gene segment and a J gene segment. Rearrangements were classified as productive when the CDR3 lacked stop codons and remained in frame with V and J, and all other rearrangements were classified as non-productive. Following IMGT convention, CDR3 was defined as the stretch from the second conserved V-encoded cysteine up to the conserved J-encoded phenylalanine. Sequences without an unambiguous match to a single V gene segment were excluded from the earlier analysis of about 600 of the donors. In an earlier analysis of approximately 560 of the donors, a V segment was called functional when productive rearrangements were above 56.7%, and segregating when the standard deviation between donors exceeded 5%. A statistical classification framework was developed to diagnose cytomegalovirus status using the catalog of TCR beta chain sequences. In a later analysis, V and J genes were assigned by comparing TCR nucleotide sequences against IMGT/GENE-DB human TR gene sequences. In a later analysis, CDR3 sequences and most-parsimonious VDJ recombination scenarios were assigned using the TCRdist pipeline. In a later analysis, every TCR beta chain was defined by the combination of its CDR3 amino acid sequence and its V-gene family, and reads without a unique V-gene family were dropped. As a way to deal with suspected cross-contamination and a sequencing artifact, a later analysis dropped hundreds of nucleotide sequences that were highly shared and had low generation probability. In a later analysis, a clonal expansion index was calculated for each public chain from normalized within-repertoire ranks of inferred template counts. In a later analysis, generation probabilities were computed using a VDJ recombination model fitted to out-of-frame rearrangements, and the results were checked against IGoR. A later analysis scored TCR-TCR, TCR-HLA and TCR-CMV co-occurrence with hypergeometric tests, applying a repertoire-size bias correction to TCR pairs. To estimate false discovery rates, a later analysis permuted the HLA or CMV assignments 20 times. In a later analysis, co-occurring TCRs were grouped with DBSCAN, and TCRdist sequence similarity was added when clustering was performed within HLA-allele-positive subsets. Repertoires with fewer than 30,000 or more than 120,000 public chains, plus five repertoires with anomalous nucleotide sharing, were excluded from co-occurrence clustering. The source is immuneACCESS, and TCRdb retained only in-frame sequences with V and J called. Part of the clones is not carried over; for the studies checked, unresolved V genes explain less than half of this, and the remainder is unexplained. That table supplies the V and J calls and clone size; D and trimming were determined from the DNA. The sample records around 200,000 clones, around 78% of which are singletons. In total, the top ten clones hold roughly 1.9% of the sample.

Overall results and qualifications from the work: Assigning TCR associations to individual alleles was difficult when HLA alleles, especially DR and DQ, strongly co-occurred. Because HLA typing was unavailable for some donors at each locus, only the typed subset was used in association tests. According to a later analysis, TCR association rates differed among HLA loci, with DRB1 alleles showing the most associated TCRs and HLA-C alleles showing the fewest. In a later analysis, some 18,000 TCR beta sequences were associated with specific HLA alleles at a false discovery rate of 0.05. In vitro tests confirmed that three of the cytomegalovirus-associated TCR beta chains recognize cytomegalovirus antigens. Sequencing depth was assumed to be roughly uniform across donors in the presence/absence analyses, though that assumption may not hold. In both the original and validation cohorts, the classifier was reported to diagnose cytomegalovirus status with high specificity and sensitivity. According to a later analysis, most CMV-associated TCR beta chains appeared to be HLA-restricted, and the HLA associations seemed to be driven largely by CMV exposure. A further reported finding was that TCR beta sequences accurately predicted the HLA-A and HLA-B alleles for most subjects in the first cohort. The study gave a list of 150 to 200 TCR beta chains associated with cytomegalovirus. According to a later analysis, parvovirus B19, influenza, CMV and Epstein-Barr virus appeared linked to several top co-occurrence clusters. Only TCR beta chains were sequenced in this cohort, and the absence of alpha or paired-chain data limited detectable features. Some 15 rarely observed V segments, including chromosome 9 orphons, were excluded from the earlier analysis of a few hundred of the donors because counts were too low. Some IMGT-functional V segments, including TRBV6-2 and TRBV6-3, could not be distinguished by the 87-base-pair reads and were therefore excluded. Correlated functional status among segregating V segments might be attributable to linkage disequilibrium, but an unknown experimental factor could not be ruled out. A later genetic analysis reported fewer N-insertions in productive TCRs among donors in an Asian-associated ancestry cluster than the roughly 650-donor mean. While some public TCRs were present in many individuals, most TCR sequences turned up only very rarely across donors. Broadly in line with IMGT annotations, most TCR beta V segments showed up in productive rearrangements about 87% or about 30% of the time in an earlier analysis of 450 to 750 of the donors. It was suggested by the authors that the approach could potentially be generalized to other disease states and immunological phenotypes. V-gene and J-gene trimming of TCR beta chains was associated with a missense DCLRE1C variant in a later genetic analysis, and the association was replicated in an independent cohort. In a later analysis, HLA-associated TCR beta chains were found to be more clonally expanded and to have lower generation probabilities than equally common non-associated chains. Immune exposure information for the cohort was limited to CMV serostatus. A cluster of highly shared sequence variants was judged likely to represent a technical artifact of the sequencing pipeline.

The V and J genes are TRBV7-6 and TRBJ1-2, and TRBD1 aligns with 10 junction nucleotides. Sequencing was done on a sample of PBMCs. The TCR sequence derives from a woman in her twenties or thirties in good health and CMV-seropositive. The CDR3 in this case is CASSKGTGAHDGYTF. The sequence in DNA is TGTGCCAGCAGCAAAGGGACAGGGGCCCACGATGGCTACACCTTC.